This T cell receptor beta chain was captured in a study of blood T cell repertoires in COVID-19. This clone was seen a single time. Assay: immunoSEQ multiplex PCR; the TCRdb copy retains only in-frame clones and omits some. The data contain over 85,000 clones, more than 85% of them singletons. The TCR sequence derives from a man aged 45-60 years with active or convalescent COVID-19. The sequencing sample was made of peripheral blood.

CDR3 sequence: CASSLRLAGPGETQYF. CDR3 in DNA: TGTGCCAGCAGTTTAAGACTAGCGGGACCAGGAGAGACCCAGTACTTC. The rearrangement uses TRBV27 and TRBJ2-5; TRBD2 aligns across 11 bases. The V gene's germline CDR1 is MNHEY and CDR2 SMNVEV (reference sequence). The CDR3 contains 16 residues. Trimming took 2 bases from V and 4 from J; bases not matched to a gene: 6.